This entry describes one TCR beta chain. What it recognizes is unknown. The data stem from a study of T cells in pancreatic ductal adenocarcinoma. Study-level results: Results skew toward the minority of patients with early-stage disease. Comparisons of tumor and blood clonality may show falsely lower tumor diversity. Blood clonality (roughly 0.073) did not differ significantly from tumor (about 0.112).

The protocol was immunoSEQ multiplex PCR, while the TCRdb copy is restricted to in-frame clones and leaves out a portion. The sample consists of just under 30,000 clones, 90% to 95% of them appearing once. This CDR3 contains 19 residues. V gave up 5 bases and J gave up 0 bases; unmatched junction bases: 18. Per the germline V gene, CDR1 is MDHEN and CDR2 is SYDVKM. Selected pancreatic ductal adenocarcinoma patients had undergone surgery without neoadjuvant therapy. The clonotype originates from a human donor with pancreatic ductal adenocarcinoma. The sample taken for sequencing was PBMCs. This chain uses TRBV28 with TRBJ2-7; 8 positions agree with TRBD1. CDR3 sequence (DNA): TGTGCCAGCAGTGGGGATTCGTGGACAGGGTTAGCTAACTCCTACGAGCAGTACTTC. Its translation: CASSGDSWTGLANSYEQYF.